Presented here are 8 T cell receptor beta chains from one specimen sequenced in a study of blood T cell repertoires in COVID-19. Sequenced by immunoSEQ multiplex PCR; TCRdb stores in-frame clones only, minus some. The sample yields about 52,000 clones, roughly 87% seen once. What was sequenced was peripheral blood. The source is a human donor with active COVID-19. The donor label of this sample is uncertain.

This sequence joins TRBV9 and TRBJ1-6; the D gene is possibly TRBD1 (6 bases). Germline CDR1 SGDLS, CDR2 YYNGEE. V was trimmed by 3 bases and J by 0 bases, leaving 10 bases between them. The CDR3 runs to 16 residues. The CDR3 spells CASSEGVSSYNSPLHF. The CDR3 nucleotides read TGTGCCAGCAGCGAGGGGGTAAGCTCCTATAATTCACCCCTCCACTTT.

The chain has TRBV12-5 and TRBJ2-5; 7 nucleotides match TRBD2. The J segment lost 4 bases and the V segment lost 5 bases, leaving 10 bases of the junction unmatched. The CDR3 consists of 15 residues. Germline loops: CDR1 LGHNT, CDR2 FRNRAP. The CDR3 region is CASGPSGLEGETQYF. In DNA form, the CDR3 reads TGTGCTAGTGGTCCCTCAGGACTAGAAGGAGAGACCCAGTACTTC.

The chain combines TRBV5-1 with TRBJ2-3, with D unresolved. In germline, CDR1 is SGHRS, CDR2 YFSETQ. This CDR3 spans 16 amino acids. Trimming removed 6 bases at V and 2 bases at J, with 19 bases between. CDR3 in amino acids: CASTPVPSGSTDTQYF. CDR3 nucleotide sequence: TGCGCCAGCACCCCCGTTCCCTCCGGGTCCACAGATACGCAGTATTTT.

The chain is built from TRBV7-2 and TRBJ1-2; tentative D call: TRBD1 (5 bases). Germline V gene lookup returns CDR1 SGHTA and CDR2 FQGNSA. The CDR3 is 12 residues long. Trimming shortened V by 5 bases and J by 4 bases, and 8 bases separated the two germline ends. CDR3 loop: CASSNQGYGYTF. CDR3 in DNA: TGTGCCAGCAGCAACCAGGGCTATGGCTACACCTTC.

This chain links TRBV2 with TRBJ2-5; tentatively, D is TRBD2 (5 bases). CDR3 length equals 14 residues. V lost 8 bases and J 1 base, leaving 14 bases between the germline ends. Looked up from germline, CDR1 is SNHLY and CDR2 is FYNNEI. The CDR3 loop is CASSGIRGQETQYF. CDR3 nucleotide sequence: TGTGCCAGCTCGGGGATACGCGGCCAAGAGACCCAGTACTTC.

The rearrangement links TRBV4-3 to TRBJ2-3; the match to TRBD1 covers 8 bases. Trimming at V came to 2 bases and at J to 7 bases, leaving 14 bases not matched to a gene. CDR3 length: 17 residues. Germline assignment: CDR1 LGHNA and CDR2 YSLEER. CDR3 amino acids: CASSQNPNLDRGNTQYF. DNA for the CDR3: TGCGCCAGCAGCCAAAACCCTAATTTAGACAGGGGTAATACGCAGTATTTT.

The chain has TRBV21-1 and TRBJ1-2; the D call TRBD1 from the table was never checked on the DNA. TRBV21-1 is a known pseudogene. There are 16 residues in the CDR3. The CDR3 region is CASRRTGQGVWYGYTF. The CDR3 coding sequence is TGTGCCAGCAGGCGAACGGGACAGGGGGTTTGGTATGGCTACACCTTC.

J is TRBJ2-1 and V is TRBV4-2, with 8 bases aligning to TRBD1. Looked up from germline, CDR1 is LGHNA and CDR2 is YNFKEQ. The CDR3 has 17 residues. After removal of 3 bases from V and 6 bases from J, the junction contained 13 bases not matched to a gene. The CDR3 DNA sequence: TGTGCCAGCAGCCAGCCTTTGGACAGGGTTTTGGGCAATGAGCAGTTCTTC. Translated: CASSQPLDRVLGNEQFF.